Listed below are T cell receptor beta chains from one sample, sequenced in a study of regulatory T cells in long-lasting Graves disease. TCRdb independently ran MiXCR on the multiplex PCR reads; one entry per CDR3 protein. The sample has approximately 360,000 distinct CDR3 sequences; roughly 24% are singletons. The material sequenced was peripheral blood mononuclear cells (PBMCs), taken when the disease was refractory, from a patient treated with antithyroid drugs. The receptor set was obtained from a woman in her thirties or forties with Graves disease. The CDR3 runs from the conserved cysteine through the conserved F or W. A D gene is named only where the DNA matches it firmly. For some rows the clone size is stated as once, few or many, or as a class when expanded; others skip it.

clone_size	d_call	v_call	j_call	cdr3_aa	cdr3_nt
.	TRBD2	TRBV20-1	TRBJ2-7	CSAPGLAGVYEQYF	TGCAGTGCTCCCGGACTAGCGGGGGTCTACGAGCAGTACTTC
many	.	TRBV2	TRBJ1-1	CARASRAGGTEAFF	TGTGCCAGGGCCTCCAGGGCGGGTGGCACTGAAGCTTTCTTT
many	.	TRBV20-1	TRBJ2-5	CSAQSFGTQYF	TGCAGTGCTCAATCTTTCGGGACCCAGTACTTC
many	.	TRBV11-2	TRBJ1-1	CASSSKTPNTEAFF	TGTGCCAGCAGCTCTAAGACACCGAACACTGAAGCTTTCTTT
.	TRBD2	TRBV15	TRBJ2-1	CATSRDAGGAYNEQFF	TGTGCCACCAGCAGAGATGCGGGAGGAGCCTACAATGAGCAGTTCTTC
.	.	TRBV7-9	TRBJ2-1	CASSLARVNHEQFF	TGTGCCAGCAGCTTAGCGCGCGTAAATCATGAGCAGTTCTTC
.	TRBD1	TRBV5-1	TRBJ2-2	CASSSGQGAGELFF	TGCGCCAGCAGCTCGGGACAGGGCGCCGGGGAGCTGTTTTTT
few	TRBD1	TRBV15	TRBJ2-7	CATSRGGQGYEQYF	TGTGCCACCAGCAGAGGGGGACAGGGTTACGAGCAGTACTTC
.	TRBD1	TRBV28	TRBJ1-6	CASSLWDRAGAGTLHF	TGTGCCAGCAGTTTATGGGACAGGGCCGGCGCCGGGACCCTCCACTTT
many	.	TRBV14	TRBJ1-4	CAARDSCNEKLFF	TGTGCCGCTCGGGACTCCTGTAATGAAAAACTGTTTTTT
many	.	TRBV28	TRBJ1-1	CASSFWDGYTEAFF	TGTGCCAGCAGTTTTTGGGACGGGTACACTGAAGCTTTCTTT
many	TRBD1	TRBV11-2	TRBJ2-5	CASSQQGVPSETQYF	TGTGCCAGCAGCCAACAGGGGGTACCTAGCGAGACCCAGTACTTC
many	.	TRBV28	TRBJ2-5	CASSFPMVYPGQETQYF	TGTGCCAGCAGTTTCCCTATGGTCTACCCGGGCCAAGAGACCCAGTACTTC
.	.	TRBV19	TRBJ1-1	CASTGRPYTEAFF	TGTGCCAGTACGGGCAGGCCCTACACTGAAGCTTTCTTT
many	.	TRBV7-8	TRBJ2-5	CASRIKETQYF	TGTGCCAGCAGGATTAAAGAGACCCAGTACTTC
many	TRBD1	TRBV2	TRBJ2-2	CASLEGAGGNTGELFF	TGTGCCAGCTTAGAAGGGGCAGGGGGAAACACCGGGGAGCTGTTTTTT
many	TRBD2	TRBV28	TRBJ2-5	CASSRGLARAETQYF	TGTGCCAGCAGTAGGGGACTAGCGAGGGCGGAGACCCAGTACTTC
.	.	TRBV6-1	TRBJ2-1	CASTIQRTSYNEQFF	TGTGCCAGCACGATCCAGCGGACCTCCTACAATGAGCAGTTCTTC
few	.	TRBV2	TRBJ2-2	CATPTVNTGELFF	TGTGCCACCCCGACAGTGAACACCGGGGAGCTGTTTTTT
few	.	TRBV5-4	TRBJ2-4	CASSRDGRSNIQYF	TGTGCCAGCAGCCGGGACGGCAGATCAAACATTCAGTACTTC
many	.	TRBV2	TRBJ2-2	CASREAALTGELFF	TGTGCCAGCAGGGAGGCAGCCTTGACCGGGGAGCTGTTTTTT
many	TRBD1	TRBV27	TRBJ2-7	CASSNPGQGFYEQYF	TGTGCCAGCAGTAACCCGGGACAGGGCTTTTACGAGCAGTACTTC
.	TRBD2	TRBV3-1	TRBJ2-7	CASSRSGSLREQYF	TGTGCCAGCAGCCGTAGCGGGAGTCTCCGCGAGCAGTACTTC
few	TRBD2	TRBV20-1	TRBJ2-5	CSARDRGGGRPFF	TGCAGTGCTAGAGATCGAGGCGGCGGGAGGCCCTTCTTC
many	.	TRBV10-1	TRBJ2-1	CASSDPSRVSYNEQFF	TGCGCCAGCAGTGACCCGAGCAGGGTATCCTACAATGAGCAGTTCTTC
few	TRBD2	TRBV11-3	TRBJ2-2	CASSATGGPSTGELFF	TGTGCCAGCAGCGCAACGGGGGGGCCGAGCACCGGGGAGCTGTTTTTT
.	.	TRBV27	TRBJ2-2	CASSPRDLNTGELFF	TGTGCCAGCAGCCCTCGGGACTTAAACACCGGGGAGCTGTTTTTT
many	.	TRBV28	TRBJ2-7	CASSMGGLAYEQYF	TGTGCCAGCAGTATGGGCGGGCTTGCCTACGAGCAGTACTTC
many	.	TRBV2	TRBJ1-1	CASSRGADEAFF	TGTGCCAGCAGCCGGGGGGCGGATGAAGCTTTCTTT
.	.	TRBV19	TRBJ1-1	CASSKGQRENTEAFF	TGTGCCAGTAGTAAAGGGCAGAGAGAGAACACTGAAGCTTTCTTT
many	.	TRBV20-1	TRBJ2-5	CSASKKETQYF	TGCAGTGCTAGTAAGAAAGAGACCCAGTACTTC